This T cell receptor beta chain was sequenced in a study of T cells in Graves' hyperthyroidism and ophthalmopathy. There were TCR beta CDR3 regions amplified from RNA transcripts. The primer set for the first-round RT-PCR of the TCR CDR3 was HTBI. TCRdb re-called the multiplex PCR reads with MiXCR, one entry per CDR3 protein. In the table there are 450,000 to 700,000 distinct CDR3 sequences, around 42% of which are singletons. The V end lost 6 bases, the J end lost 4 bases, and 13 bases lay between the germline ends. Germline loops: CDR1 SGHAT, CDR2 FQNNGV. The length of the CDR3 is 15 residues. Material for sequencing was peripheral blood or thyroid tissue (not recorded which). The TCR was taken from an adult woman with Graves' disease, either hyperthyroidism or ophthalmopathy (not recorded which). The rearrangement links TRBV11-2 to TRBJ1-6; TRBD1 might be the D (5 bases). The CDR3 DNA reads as TGTGCCAGCAGATCCCCGGGACGGTATAATTCACCCCTCCACTTT. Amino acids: CASRSPGRYNSPLHF.